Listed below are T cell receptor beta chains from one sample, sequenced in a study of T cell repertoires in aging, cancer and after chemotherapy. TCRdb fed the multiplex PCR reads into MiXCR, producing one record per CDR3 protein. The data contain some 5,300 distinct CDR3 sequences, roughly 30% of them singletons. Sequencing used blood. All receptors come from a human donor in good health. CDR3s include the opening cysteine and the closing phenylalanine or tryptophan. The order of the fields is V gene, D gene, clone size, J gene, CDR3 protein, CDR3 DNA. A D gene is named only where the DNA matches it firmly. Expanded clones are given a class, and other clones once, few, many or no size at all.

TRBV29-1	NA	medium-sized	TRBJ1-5	CSVGEGFLGNQPQHF	TGCAGCGTAGGAGAAGGGTTTCTCGGCAATCAGCCCCAGCATTTT
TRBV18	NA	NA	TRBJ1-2	CASSPEGGVLDYGYTF	TGTGCCAGCTCACCAGAAGGTGGGGTACTCGACTATGGCTACACCTTC
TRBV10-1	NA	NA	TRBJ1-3	CASSPGHSISGNTIYF	TGCGCCAGCAGCCCGGGACACTCGATCTCTGGAAACACCATATATTTT
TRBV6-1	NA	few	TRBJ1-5	CASSEKGPSNQPQHF	TGTGCCAGCAGTGAGAAAGGGCCCAGCAATCAGCCCCAGCATTTT
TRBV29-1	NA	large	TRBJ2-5	CSVVRGTGETQYF	TGCAGCGTTGTCAGAGGAACCGGGGAGACCCAGTACTTC
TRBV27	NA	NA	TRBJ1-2	CASSSPSGQGHYGYTF	TGTGCCAGCAGTTCCCCATCCGGTCAGGGGCATTATGGCTACACCTTC
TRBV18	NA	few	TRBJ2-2	CASSPGQNTGELFF	TGTGCCAGCTCACCTGGACAGAACACCGGGGAGCTGTTTTTT
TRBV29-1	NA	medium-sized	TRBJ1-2	CSVEEKANYGYTF	TGCAGCGTTGAAGAAAAAGCCAACTATGGCTACACCTTC
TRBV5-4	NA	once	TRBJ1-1	CASSLAGTMNTEAFF	TGTGCCAGCAGCTTGGCAGGAACGATGAACACTGAAGCTTTCTTT
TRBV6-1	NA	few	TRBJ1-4	CASRAGSFLFNEKLFF	TGTGCCAGCAGGGCAGGGAGTTTCCTCTTTAATGAAAAACTGTTTTTT
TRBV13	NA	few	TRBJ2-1	CASSHQRDEQFF	TGTGCCAGCAGCCACCAAAGGGATGAGCAGTTCTTC
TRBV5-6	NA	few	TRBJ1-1	CASSLRGARAGEAFF	TGTGCCAGCAGTCTGAGGGGGGCACGGGCTGGTGAAGCTTTCTTT
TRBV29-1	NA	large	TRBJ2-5	CSVAWARVQETQYF	TGCAGCGTTGCGTGGGCGAGGGTACAAGAGACCCAGTACTTC
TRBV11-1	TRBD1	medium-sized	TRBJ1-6	CASAILGQGTSPLHF	TGTGCCAGCGCGATCCTCGGACAGGGAACTTCACCCCTCCACTTT
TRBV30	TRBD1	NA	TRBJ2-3	CASSPGTGATYTQYF	TGTGCCAGCAGCCCTGGGACAGGGGCCACATATACGCAGTATTTT
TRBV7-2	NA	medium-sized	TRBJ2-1	CASSSRGWRPYNEQFF	TGTGCCAGCAGCTCCCGCGGGTGGCGGCCCTACAATGAGCAGTTCTTC
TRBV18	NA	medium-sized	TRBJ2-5	CASSPLRSQETQYF	TGTGCCAGCTCACCCCTTCGCAGCCAAGAGACCCAGTACTTC
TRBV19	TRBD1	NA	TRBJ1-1	CASRTGGWGEAFF	TGTGCCAGTAGGACAGGGGGCTGGGGTGAAGCTTTCTTT
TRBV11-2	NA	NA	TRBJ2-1	CASSLGLLDGNEQFF	TGTGCCAGCAGCTTAGGACTTCTAGATGGCAATGAGCAGTTCTTC
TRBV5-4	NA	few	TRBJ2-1	CASSLAGASYNEQFF	TGTGCCAGCAGCTTGGCGGGGGCCTCTTACAATGAGCAGTTCTTC
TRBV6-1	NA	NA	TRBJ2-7	CASSDGGPGRYEQYF	TGTGCCAGCAGTGACGGGGGGCCAGGGCGATACGAGCAGTACTTC
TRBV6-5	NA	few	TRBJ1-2	CASSAWGAPYGYTF	TGTGCCAGCAGCGCTTGGGGGGCCCCCTATGGCTACACCTTC
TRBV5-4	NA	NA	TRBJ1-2	CASSLPAAWGEGYTF	TGTGCCAGCAGCTTGCCCGCGGCCTGGGGGGAAGGCTACACCTTC
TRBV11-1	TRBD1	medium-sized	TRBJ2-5	CASSLEQGARETQYF	TGTGCCAGCAGCTTAGAACAGGGGGCGAGGGAGACCCAGTACTTC
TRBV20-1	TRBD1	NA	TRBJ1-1	CSAGQADTEAFF	TGCAGTGCCGGACAGGCAGACACTGAAGCTTTCTTT
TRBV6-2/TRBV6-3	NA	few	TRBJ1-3	CASGQSLSGNTIYF	TGTGCCAGCGGACAGTCGCTCTCTGGAAACACCATATATTTT
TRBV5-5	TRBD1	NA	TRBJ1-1	CASSLVNRGNTEAFF	TGTGCCAGCAGCTTGGTGAACAGGGGGAACACTGAAGCTTTCTTT
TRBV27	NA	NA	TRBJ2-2	CASSFGTIPTGELFF	TGTGCCAGCAGCTTCGGGACGATTCCCACCGGGGAGCTGTTTTTT
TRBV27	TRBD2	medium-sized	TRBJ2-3	CASSLMGGRAADTQYF	TGTGCCAGCAGTTTAATGGGCGGGAGGGCTGCAGATACGCAGTATTTT
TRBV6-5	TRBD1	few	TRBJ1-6	CASTWDRGQNSPLHF	TGTGCCAGCACCTGGGACAGGGGGCAGAATTCACCCCTCCACTTT
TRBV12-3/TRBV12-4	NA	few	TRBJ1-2	CASSPAWGGQGYTF	TGTGCCAGCAGCCCCGCATGGGGGGGGCAAGGCTACACCTTC
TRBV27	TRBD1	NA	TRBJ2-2	CASSRDRGYTGELFF	TGTGCCAGCAGCAGGGACAGGGGTTACACCGGGGAGCTGTTTTTT
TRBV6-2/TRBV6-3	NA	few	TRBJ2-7	CASTSPRQRHLYEQYF	TGTGCCAGCACTTCCCCCCGGCAAAGACACCTTTACGAGCAGTACTTC
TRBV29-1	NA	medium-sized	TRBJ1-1	CSVEWWDSLNTEAFF	TGCAGCGTTGAGTGGTGGGACTCCCTGAACACTGAAGCTTTCTTT
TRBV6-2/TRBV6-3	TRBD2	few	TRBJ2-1	CASSPPSGTSSYNEQFF	TGTGCCAGCAGTCCCCCAAGCGGGACTAGCTCCTACAATGAGCAGTTCTTC
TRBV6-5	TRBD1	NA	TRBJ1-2	CDSLPTGEGYGYTF	TGTGACAGCCTTCCGACAGGGGAAGGGTATGGCTACACCTTC
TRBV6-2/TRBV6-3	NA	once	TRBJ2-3	CASSHTDLWEDTQYF	TGTGCCAGCAGTCACACAGATCTCTGGGAAGATACGCAGTATTTT
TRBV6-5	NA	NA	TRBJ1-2	CAISESARWAGYTF	TGTGCCATCAGTGAGTCCGCCCGATGGGCCGGCTACACCTTC
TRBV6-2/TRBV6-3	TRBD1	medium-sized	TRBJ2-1	CASSYIPGQGGNEQFF	TGTGCCAGCAGTTATATACCGGGACAGGGAGGCAATGAGCAGTTCTTC
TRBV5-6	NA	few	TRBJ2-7	CASRAWGKNEQYF	TGTGCCAGCAGGGCGTGGGGTAAGAACGAGCAGTACTTC
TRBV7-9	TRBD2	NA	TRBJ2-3	CASSVGTSGGTDTQYF	TGTGCCAGCAGCGTGGGGACTAGCGGCGGCACAGATACGCAGTATTTT
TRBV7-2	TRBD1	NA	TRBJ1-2	CASSLARDRGNYGYTF	TGTGCCAGCAGCTTAGCCCGGGACAGGGGAAACTATGGCTACACCTTC
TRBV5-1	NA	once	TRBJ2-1	CASSVSGNSYNEQFF	TGCGCCAGCTCCGTTAGCGGTAACTCCTACAATGAGCAGTTCTTC
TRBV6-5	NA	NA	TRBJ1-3	CASSTPATNTIYF	TGTGCCAGCAGTACCCCCGCCACAAACACCATATATTTT
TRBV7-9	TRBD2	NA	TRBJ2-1	CASSPRAGLAPEGEQFF	TGTGCCAGCAGCCCTAGGGCTGGACTAGCGCCAGAGGGAGAGCAGTTCTTC
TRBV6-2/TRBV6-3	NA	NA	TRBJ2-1	CASRRIDRPYNEQFF	TGTGCCAGCCGGCGGATCGACAGACCCTACAATGAGCAGTTCTTC
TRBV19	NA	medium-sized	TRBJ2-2	CAASGEGGYTGELFF	TGTGCCGCGAGCGGGGAGGGGGGCTACACCGGGGAGCTGTTTTTT
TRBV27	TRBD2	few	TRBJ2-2	CASSPPSGRATGELFF	TGTGCCAGCAGTCCCCCCAGCGGGAGGGCCACCGGGGAGCTGTTTTTT
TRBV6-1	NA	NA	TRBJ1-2	CASSESTDYGYTF	TGTGCCAGCAGTGAATCCACAGACTATGGCTACACCTTC
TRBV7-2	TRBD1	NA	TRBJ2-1	CASSPQGLDEQFF	TGTGCCAGCAGCCCACAGGGGTTGGATGAGCAGTTCTTC
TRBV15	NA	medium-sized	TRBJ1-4	CATSRAWGAGSNEKLFF	TGTGCCACCAGCAGAGCTTGGGGGGCAGGGTCTAATGAAAAACTGTTTTTT
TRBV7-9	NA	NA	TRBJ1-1	CASSLKIEAFF	TGTGCCAGCAGCCTCAAGATTGAAGCTTTCTTT
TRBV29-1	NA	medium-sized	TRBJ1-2	CSVESMRTQYGYTF	TGCAGCGTTGAATCCATGCGGACCCAATATGGCTACACCTTC
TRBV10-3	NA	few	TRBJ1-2	CASRPPQGQGYGYTF	TGTGCCTCCCGGCCACCCCAAGGCCAGGGCTATGGCTACACCTTC
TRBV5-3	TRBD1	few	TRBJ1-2	CARSLESDRSYGYTF	TGTGCCAGAAGCTTGGAGTCGGACAGGTCCTATGGCTACACCTTC
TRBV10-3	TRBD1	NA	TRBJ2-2	CAVRGQGVSNTGELFF	TGTGCCGTCAGGGGACAGGGGGTATCGAACACCGGGGAGCTGTTTTTT
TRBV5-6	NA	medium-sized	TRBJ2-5	CASSSGVTYQETQYF	TGTGCCAGCAGCTCAGGGGTGACGTACCAAGAGACCCAGTACTTC
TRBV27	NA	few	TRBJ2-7	CASSLWGTPSYEQYF	TGTGCCAGCAGTTTATGGGGTACCCCCTCCTACGAGCAGTACTTC
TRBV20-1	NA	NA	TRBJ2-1	CSALQGNEQFF	TGCAGTGCTTTACAGGGAAATGAGCAGTTCTTC